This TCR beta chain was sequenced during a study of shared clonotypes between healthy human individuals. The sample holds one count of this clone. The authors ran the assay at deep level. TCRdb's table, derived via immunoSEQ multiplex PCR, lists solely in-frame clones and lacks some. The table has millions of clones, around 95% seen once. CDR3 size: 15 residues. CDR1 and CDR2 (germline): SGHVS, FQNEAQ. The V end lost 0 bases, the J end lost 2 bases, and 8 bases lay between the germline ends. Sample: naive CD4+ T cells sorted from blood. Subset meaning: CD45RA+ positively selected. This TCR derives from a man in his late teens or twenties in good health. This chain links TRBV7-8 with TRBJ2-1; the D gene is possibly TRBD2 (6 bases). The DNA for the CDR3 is TGTGCCAGCAGCTTAGCTAGCGGCCCCTACAATGAGCAGTTCTTC. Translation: CASSLASGPYNEQFF.